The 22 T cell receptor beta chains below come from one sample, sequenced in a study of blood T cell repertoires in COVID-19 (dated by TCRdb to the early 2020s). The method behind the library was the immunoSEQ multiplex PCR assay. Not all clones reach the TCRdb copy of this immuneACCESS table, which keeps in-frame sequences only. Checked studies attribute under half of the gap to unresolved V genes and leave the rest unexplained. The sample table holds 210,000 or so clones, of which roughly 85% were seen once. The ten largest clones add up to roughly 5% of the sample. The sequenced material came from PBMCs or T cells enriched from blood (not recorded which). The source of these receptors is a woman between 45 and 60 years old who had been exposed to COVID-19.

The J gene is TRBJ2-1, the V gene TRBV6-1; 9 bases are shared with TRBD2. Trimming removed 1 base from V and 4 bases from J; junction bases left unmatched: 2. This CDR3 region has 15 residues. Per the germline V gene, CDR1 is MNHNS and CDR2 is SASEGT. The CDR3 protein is CASSEGLAAYNEQFF. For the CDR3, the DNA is TGTGCCAGCAGTGAAGGACTAGCGGCTTACAATGAGCAGTTCTTC.

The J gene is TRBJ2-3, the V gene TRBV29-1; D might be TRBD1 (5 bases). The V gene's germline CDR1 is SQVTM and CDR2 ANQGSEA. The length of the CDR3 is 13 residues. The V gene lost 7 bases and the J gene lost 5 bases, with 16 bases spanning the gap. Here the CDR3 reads CSAGPGSIDTQYF. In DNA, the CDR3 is TGCAGCGCCGGGCCAGGGTCGATAGATACGCAGTATTTT.

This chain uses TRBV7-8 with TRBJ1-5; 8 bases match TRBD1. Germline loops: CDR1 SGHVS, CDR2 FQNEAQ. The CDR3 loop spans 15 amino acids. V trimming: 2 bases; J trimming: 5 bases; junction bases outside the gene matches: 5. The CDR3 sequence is CASSLRTGSDQPQHF. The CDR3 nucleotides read TGTGCCAGCAGCTTACGGACAGGGAGCGATCAGCCCCAGCATTTT.

CDR3 region: CASSFLAGVAKNIQYF. CDR3 coding DNA: TGTGCCAGCAGCTTTCTGGCGGGGGTAGCCAAAAACATTCAGTACTTC. This chain joins TRBV5-5 and TRBJ2-4; TRBD2 matches 7 bases. This CDR3 spans 16 amino acids. The germline V gene has CDR1 SGHKS and CDR2 YYEKEE (reference sequence). V gave up 2 bases and J gave up 0 bases; unmatched junction bases: 5.

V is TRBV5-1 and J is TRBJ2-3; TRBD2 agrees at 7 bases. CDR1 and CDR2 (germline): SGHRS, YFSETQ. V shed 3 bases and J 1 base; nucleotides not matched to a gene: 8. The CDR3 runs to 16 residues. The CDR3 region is CASSSIRSGGTDTQYF. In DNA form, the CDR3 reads TGCGCCAGCAGCTCGATTAGGAGCGGGGGCACAGATACGCAGTATTTT.

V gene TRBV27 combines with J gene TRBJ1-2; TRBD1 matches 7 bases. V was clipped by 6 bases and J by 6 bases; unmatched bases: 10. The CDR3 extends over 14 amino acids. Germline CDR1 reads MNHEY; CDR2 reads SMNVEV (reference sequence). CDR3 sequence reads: CASREGGQNHGYTF. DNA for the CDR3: TGTGCCAGCAGGGAAGGGGGACAGAACCATGGCTACACCTTC.

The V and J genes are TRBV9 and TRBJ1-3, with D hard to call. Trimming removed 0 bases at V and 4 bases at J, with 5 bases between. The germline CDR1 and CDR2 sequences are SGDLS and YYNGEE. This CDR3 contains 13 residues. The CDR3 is CASSVASGNTIYF. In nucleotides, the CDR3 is TGTGCCAGCAGCGTAGCTTCGGGAAACACCATATATTTT.

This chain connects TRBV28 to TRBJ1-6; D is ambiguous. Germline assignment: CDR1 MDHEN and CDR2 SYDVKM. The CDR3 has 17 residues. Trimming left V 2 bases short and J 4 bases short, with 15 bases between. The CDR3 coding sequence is TGTGCCAGCAGTTTACTGACGGGGAAGCGATATAATTCACCCCTCCACTTT. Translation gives CASSLLTGKRYNSPLHF.

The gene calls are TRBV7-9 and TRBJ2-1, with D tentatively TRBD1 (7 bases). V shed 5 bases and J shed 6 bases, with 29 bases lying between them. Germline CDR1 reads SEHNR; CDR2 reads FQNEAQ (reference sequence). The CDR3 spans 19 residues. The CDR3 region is CASSRLGGDDRDRVNEQFF. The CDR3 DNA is TGTGCCAGCAGCCGTCTGGGGGGCGATGACCGGGACAGAGTCAATGAGCAGTTCTTC.

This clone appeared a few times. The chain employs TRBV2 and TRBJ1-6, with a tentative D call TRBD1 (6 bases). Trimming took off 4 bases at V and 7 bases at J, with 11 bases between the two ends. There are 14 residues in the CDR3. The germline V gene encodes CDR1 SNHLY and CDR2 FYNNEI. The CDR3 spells CASSVGQLNSPLHF. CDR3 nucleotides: TGTGCCAGCAGTGTGGGACAACTGAATTCACCCCTCCACTTT.

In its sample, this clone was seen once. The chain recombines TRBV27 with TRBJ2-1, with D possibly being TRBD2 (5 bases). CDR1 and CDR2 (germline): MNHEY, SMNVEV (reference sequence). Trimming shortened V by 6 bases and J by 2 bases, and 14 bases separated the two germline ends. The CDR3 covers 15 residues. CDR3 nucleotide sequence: TGTGCCAGCAGCCCTACTAGACTCCCCTACAATGAGCAGTTCTTC. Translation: CASSPTRLPYNEQFF.

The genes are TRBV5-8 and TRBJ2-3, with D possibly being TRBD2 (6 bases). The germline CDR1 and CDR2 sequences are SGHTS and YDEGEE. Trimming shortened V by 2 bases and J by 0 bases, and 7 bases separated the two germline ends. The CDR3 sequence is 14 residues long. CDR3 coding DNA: TGTGCCAGCAGCTTACGGGGGAGCACAGATACGCAGTATTTT. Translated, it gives CASSLRGSTDTQYF.

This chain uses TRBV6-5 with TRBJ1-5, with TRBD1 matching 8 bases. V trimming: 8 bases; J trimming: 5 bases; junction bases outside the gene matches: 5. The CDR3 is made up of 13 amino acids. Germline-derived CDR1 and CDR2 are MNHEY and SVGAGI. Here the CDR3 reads CASRSGGDQPQHF. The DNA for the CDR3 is TGTGCCAGCCGATCAGGGGGCGATCAGCCCCAGCATTTT.

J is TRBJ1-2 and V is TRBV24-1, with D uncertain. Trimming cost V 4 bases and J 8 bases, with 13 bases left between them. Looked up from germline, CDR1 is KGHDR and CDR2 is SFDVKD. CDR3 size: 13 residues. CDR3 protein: CATSDIRSVGYTF. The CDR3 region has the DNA TGTGCCACCAGTGACATACGATCGGTGGGCTACACCTTC.

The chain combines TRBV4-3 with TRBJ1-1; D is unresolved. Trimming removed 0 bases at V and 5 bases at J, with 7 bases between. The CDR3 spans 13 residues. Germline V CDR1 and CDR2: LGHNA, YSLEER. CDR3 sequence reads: CASSQDSDTEAFF. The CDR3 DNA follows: TGCGCCAGCAGCCAAGATTCAGATACTGAAGCTTTCTTT.

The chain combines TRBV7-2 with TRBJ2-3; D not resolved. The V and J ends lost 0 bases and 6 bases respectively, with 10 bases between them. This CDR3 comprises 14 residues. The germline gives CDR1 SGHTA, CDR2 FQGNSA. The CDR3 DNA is TGTGCCAGCAGCTTAGCAGGTTTCGGGGATACGCAGTATTTT. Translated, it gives CASSLAGFGDTQYF. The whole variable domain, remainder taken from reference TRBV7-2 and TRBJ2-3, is GAGVSQSPSNKVTEKGKDVELRCDPISGHTALYWYRQSLGQGLEFLIYFQGNSAPDKSGLPSDRFSAERTGGSVSTLTIQRTQQEDSAVYLCASSLAGFGDTQYFGPGTRLTVL.

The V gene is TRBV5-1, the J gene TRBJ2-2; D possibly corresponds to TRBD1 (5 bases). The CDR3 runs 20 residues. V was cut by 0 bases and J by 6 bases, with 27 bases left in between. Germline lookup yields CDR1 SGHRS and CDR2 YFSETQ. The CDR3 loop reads CASSLGAGGAPFTPSGELFF. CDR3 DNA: TGCGCCAGCAGCTTGGGGGCTGGTGGGGCACCTTTTACTCCGTCCGGGGAGCTGTTTTTT.

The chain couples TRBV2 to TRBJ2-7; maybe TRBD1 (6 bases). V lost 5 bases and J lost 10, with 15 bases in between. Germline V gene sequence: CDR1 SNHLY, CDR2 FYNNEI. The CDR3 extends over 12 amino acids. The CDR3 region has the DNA TGTGCCAGCAGTCCACAGGGTGAGGTACAGTACTTC. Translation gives CASSPQGEVQYF.

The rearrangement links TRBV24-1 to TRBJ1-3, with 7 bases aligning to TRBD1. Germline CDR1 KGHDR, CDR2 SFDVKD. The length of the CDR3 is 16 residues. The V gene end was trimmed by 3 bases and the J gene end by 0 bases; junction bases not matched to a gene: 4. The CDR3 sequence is CATSDAPGGSGNTIYF. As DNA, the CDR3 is TGTGCCACCAGTGATGCCCCAGGGGGCTCTGGAAACACCATATATTTT.

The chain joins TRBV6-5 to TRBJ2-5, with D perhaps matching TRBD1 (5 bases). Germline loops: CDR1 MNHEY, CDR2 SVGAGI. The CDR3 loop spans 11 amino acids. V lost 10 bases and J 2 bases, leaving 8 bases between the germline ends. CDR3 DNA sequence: TGTGCCACCTCAGGGCAAGAGACCCAGTACTTC. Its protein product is CATSGQETQYF.

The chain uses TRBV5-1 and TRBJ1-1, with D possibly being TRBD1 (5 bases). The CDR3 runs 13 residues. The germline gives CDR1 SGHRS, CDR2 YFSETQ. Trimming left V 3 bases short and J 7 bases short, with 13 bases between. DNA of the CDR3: TGCGCCAGCAGCTGGCGGGGCGGGAATGAAGCTTTCTTT. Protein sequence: CASSWRGGNEAFF.

CDR3 DNA sequence: TGTGCCATCAGTCCGGGACAGGGACACTATGGCTACACCTTC. Translating gives CAISPGQGHYGYTF. The chain carries TRBV10-3 and TRBJ1-2; 9 bases agree with TRBD1. Unmatched junction bases numbered 4, after V lost 5 bases and J lost 3 bases. The CDR3 runs 14 residues. Germline V CDR1 and CDR2: ENHRY, SYGVKD.